This entry describes one TCR beta chain. Authors' data handling: Counts of nucleated cells, estimated from reference gene primer amplification, were obtained. Repertoires were generated with immunoSEQ multiplex PCR, while TCRdb's copy carries only in-frame clones and drops some. V and J calls plus clone size are reproduced from that table; the DNA served to infer D and trimming. The sample includes 150,000 to 200,000 clones, 65% to 85% of them seen just once. The entry originates in a study of blood T cell repertoires in COVID-19. The wider study: COVID-19 samples, acute and convalescent, were from the United States, Italy and Spain.

Trimming shortened V by 4 bases and J by 8 bases, and 11 bases separated the two germline ends. The germline gives CDR1 GTSNPN, CDR2 SVGIG (reference sequence). The CDR3 length is 11 residues. The sequencing sample was made of peripheral blood. The V call is TRBV30, the J call TRBJ1-2, with D possibly matching TRBD1 (5 bases). The TCR was taken from a woman in her twenties or thirties with acute or convalescent COVID-19. As DNA, the CDR3 is TGTGCCTGGACGGGGGGAGGAGGCTACACCTTC. It codes for CAWTGGGGYTF.